This TCR beta chain was sequenced for a study of CD8+ T cells in alopecia areata. Looking at the study overall: It was oral tofacitinib, at 5 to 10 mg twice daily, that treated patients received. Treated patients received severity scores based on the percentage of scalp area affected. Study results and caveats: Scalp and blood samples kept many expanded lesional clones throughout tofacitinib.

CDR3 length: 16 residues. With 2 bases clipped from V and 3 bases from J, the junction kept 7 bases outside the gene matches. Germline assignment: CDR1 SGHVS and CDR2 FQNEAQ. This clone has more than one count but fewer than ten. Its antigen remains unknown. Treatment described: oral pan-JAK inhibitor, 5-10 mg twice daily. Alopecia areata patients provided lesional scalp punch biopsies and peripheral blood. Once RNA had been extracted, it was reverse transcribed into cDNA to act as the sequencing template. Data came from immunoSEQ multiplex PCR; TCRdb stores just in-frame clones and leaves some out. The data contain 90,000 to 150,000 clones, 50% to 75% of them seen just once; the ten biggest clones take up under 35%.

The sample consisted of CD8+ T cells sorted from blood, taken at week 4, from a patient treated with tofacitinib. This chain joins TRBV7-8 and TRBJ2-7, with 10 bases aligning to TRBD1. The TCR was taken from a human donor with alopecia areata. The CDR3 DNA follows: TGTGCCAGCAGCTTACCTGGACAGGGGGAGTACTACGAGCAGTACTTC. Protein product: CASSLPGQGEYYEQYF.